Following are 11 T cell receptor beta chains from one sample sequenced in a study of blood T cells in healthy people across ages. Together with a sample-barcoded 5' primer, a J-beta primer mix was included in a second PCR lasting about 6 to 12 cycles. TCRdb reprocessed the 5' RACE reads with MiXCR, giving one entry per CDR3 protein. The data hold roughly 1.6 million distinct CDR3 sequences, with about 32% observed a single time. The sequenced sample consisted of blood. The receptor source for this set is a woman under 40 in good health.

This clonotype has at least ten counts. V gene TRBV2 combines with J gene TRBJ2-7; D gene uncertain. CDR3 length equals 11 residues. Germline V gene data show CDR1 as SNHLY and CDR2 as FYNNEI. Deletions cut 6 bases from V and 3 bases from J, with 6 bases between. The DNA of the CDR3 is TGTGCCAGCAGGAGATTCTACGAGCAGTACTTC. The encoded protein is CASRRFYEQYF.

The table lists this clonotype with a few counts. Written as DNA, the CDR3 is TGTGCCAGCAGCTTAAGGACTCCGAGTTTCAATGAGCAGTTCTTC. It codes for CASSLRTPSFNEQFF. V is TRBV7-2 and J is TRBJ2-1; D perhaps matches TRBD2 (5 bases). Germline V gives CDR1 SGHTA, CDR2 FQGNSA. CDR3 length: 15 amino acids. Trimming left V 2 bases short and J 6 bases short, with 14 bases between. Drawing the rest from reference TRBV7-2 and TRBJ2-1, the complete variable domain is GAGVSQSPSNKVTEKGKDVELRCDPISGHTALYWYRQSLGQGLEFLIYFQGNSAPDKSGLPSDRFSAERTGGSVSTLTIQRTQQEDSAVYLCASSLRTPSFNEQFFGPGTRLTVL.

This chain links TRBV4-1 with TRBJ1-1, with D maybe TRBD1 (6 bases). CDR1 is MGHRA and CDR2 is YSYEKL in the germline V gene. CDR3 length: 16 residues. V dropped 1 base and J dropped 1 base, with 13 bases sitting between them. The CDR3 DNA follows: TGCGCCAGCAGCCAAGTAGGGGGGCGATCGAACACTGAAGCTTTCTTT. It specifies CASSQVGGRSNTEAFF.

V and J are TRBV27 and TRBJ2-1; tentatively, D is TRBD2 (6 bases). Germline V lookup: CDR1 MNHEY, CDR2 SMNVEV (reference sequence). The CDR3 spans 16 residues. V lost 6 bases to trimming and J lost 3 bases, with 18 bases between them. DNA of the CDR3: TGTGCCAGCAGCCCTTCGTGGGGGGAGGTCTACAATGAGCAGTTCTTC. Translating it yields CASSPSWGEVYNEQFF.

The genes are TRBV20-1 and TRBJ2-3; 9 bases map to TRBD2. The CDR3 is 16 amino acids. Germline V gene sequence: CDR1 DFQATT, CDR2 SNEGSKA (reference sequence). V dropped 7 bases and J dropped 5; count of bases not matched to a gene: 16. CDR3 sequence reads: CSGGKKASGNLDTQYF. CDR3 nucleotides: TGCAGTGGAGGGAAAAAGGCTAGCGGGAATTTAGATACGCAGTATTTT.

The chain carries TRBV5-1 and TRBJ2-5; D is possibly TRBD1 (6 bases). This CDR3 is 14 amino acids long. The germline V gene has CDR1 SGHRS and CDR2 YFSETQ. Trimming stripped 3 bases from V and 4 bases from J, with 13 bases between. DNA of the CDR3: TGCGCCAGCAGCTCCGGACAGTACGGAGAGACCCAGTACTTC. It translates to CASSSGQYGETQYF.

The V and J genes are TRBV7-2 and TRBJ2-5; D tentatively fits TRBD1 or TRBD2 (6 bases each). The J call may not be correct, given that the DNA end is closer to TRBJ2-7. The CDR3 spans 15 residues. The V gene's germline CDR1 is SGHTA and CDR2 FQGNSA. The CDR3 DNA sequence: TGTGCCAGCAGCTCTACCTTGCTAGGGGGGAGCGAGCAGTACTTC. Protein: CASSSTLLGGSEQYF.

In its sample, this clonotype was seen a few times. The J gene is TRBJ2-1, the V gene TRBV27; 10 positions match TRBD2. This CDR3 spans 15 amino acids. V was pared by 6 bases and J by 4 bases, with 6 bases of the junction left unmatched. CDR1 and CDR2 (germline): MNHEY, SMNVEV (reference sequence). The CDR3 region has the DNA TGTGCCAGCAGCCATAGCGGGGGGTATTACAATGAGCAGTTCTTC. It is translated as CASSHSGGYYNEQFF.

This clonotype was seen once. CDR3 sequence: CASSLLPGGYTF. In DNA, the CDR3 is TGTGCCAGCAGTTTACTGCCGGGCGGCTACACCTTC. The chain links TRBV28 to TRBJ1-2; the D is unclear. Per germline, CDR1 MDHEN and CDR2 SYDVKM. Trimming pared 2 bases from V and 8 bases from J, leaving 9 bases between. The CDR3 contains 12 residues.

The table lists this clonotype with a few counts. The chain recombines TRBV21-1 with TRBJ1-2; the listed D gene, TRBD1, was not tested against the DNA. TRBV21-1 is a pseudogene. The CDR3 loop spans 14 amino acids. This CDR3 reads CASIGWGGNYGYTF. The CDR3 DNA sequence: TGTGCCAGCATTGGATGGGGGGGTAACTATGGCTACACCTTC.

A remark on this clonotype: This sequence may be a read error, since a much larger clone differs from it by one base. This chain uses TRBV10-3 with TRBJ2-5, with 12 bases matching TRBD2. The J call may not be correct, given that the DNA end is closer to TRBJ2-1. Germline V gene lookup returns CDR1 ENHRY and CDR2 SYGVKD. The CDR3 spans 14 residues. In DNA, the CDR3 is TGTGCCATCAGAACAGAGACTAGCGGGGGCAAGCAGTTCTTC. It encodes CAIRTETSGGKQFF.